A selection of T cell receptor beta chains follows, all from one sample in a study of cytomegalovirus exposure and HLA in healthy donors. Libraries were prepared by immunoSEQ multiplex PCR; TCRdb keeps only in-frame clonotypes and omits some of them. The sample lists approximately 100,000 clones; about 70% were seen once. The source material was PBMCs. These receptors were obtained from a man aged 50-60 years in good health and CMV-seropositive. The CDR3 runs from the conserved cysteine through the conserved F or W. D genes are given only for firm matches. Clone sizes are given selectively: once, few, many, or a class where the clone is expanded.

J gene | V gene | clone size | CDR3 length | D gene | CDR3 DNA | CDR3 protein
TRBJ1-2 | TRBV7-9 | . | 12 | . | TGTGCCAGCAGCTTGGGGGGCTATGGCTACACCTTC | CASSLGGYGYTF
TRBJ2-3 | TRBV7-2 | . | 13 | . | TGTGCCAGCTCAAAAGTAGTAGCAGATACGCAGTATTTT | CASSKVVADTQYF
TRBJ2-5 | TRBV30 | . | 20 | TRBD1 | TGTGCCTGGAGCGGCGCAGGACAGGGTTGTGACTGGGGGTACCAAGAGACCCAGTACTTC | CAWSGAGQGCDWGYQETQYF
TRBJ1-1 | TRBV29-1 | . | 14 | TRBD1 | TGCAGCGTAGATTCAGGGGGCGCGGGAACTGAAGCTTTCTTT | CSVDSGGAGTEAFF
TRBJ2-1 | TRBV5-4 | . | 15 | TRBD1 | TGTGCCAGCAGCTTAGGGACAGGGGTCTACAATGAGCAGTTCTTC | CASSLGTGVYNEQFF
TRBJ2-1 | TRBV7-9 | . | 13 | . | TGTGCCAGCAGCGAATCGCAGGGTAGAGAGCAGTTCTTC | CASSESQGREQFF
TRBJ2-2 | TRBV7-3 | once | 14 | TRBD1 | TGTGCCAGCAGCTTAAACAGGGGCACCGGGGAGCTGTTTTTT | CASSLNRGTGELFF
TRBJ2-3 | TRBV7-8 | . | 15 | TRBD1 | TGTGCCAGCAGCTTAAGGGGGCGGTCCACAGATACGCAGTATTTT | CASSLRGRSTDTQYF
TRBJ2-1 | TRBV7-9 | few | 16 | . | TGTGCCAGCAGCTTAGAGGGCAGCTTTGGGAGCAATGAGCAGTTCTTC | CASSLEGSFGSNEQFF
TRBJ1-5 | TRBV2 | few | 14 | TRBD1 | TGTGCCAGCAGTGGAAGCCAGGGGGTTCAGCCCCAGCATTTT | CASSGSQGVQPQHF
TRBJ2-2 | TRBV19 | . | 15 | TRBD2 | TGTGCCAGTTCCGGGAGGGGAGCGCGCATCGGGGAGCTGTTTTTT | CASSGRGARIGELFF
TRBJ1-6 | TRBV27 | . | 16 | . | TGTGCCAGCAGTTTATCAGCCACCCCCTATAATTCACCCCTCCACTTT | CASSLSATPYNSPLHF
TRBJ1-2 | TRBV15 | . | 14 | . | TGTGCCACCAGCAGAGATGGCAGGGGCTGGGGCTACACCTTC | CATSRDGRGWGYTF
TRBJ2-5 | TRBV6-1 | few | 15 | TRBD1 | TGCGGGTCAGGAAAGGACAGGGACTTGCGTGAGACCCAGTACTTC | CGSGKDRDLRETQYF
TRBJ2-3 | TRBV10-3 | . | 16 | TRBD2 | TGTGCCATCAGTGACCTACTAGCGGCTAGCACAGATACGCAGTATTTT | CAISDLLAASTDTQYF
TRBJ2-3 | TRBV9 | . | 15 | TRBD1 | TGTGCCAGCAGCTTGGGACAGGGGGCGTCCGATACGCAGTATTTT | CASSLGQGASDTQYF
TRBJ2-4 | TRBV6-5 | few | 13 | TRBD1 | TGTGCCAGCAGCGACAGGGGGGGGAACATTCAGTACTTC | CASSDRGGNIQYF
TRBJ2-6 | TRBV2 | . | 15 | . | TGTGCCAGCAAGGCGGAGAGCTCTGGGGCCAACGGCCTGACTTTC | CASKAESSGANGLTF
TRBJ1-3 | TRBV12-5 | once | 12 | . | TGTGCTAGTGGGGGAGCAACGGACACCATATATTTT | CASGGATDTIYF
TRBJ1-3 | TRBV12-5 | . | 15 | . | TGTGCTAGTGGTTTGGTTAACAGGGCTGGAAACACCATATATTTT | CASGLVNRAGNTIYF
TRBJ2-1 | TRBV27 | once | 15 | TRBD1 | TGTGCCAGCAGGGCCCCGGGACAGGTATTCAATGAGCAGTTCTTC | CASRAPGQVFNEQFF
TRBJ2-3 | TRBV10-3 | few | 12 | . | TGTGCCATCAGCCCGGAGAGAGATACGCAGTATTTT | CAISPERDTQYF
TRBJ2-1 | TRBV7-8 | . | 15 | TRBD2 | TGTGCCAGCAGCTATAGCGGGGGGGGTTACAATGAGCAGTTCTTC | CASSYSGGGYNEQFF
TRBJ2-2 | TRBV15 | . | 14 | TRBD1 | TGTGCCACTCACAGGGGGCTAAACACCGGGGAGCTGTTTTTT | CATHRGLNTGELFF
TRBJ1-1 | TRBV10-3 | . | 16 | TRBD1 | TGTGCCATCAGTGAGTCCCCTGCGGACAGGGGAACTGAAGCTTTCTTT | CAISESPADRGTEAFF
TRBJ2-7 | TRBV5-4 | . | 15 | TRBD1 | TGTGCCAGCAGCTTGGAGGGGACAGGGAGCTACGAGCAGTACTTC | CASSLEGTGSYEQYF
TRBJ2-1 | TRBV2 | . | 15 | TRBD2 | TGTGCCAGCAGTGGGGCAGGCGGGGGGTACAATGAGCAGTTCTTC | CASSGAGGGYNEQFF
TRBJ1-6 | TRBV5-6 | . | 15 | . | TGTGCCAGCAGCTACCGGGACTTAGCGGGTTCACCCCTCCACTTT | CASSYRDLAGSPLHF
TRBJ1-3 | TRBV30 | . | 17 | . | TGTGCCTGGAGTGTATACGGGGGTTCACGCTCTGGAAACACCATATATTTT | CAWSVYGGSRSGNTIYF
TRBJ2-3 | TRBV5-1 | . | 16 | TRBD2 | TGCGCCAGCAGCTCGAGAGCGGGGAGCCGCACAGATACGCAGTATTTT | CASSSRAGSRTDTQYF
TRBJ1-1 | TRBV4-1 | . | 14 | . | TGCGCCAGCAGCCCCCTGCGCAGGGCGGCTGAAGCTTTCTTT | CASSPLRRAAEAFF
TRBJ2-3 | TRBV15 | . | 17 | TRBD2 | TGTGCCACCAGTCTTCGAAGGAGCGGGGGGTCAGGGGGTACGCAGTATTTT | CATSLRRSGGSGGTQYF
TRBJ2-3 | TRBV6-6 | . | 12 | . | TGTGCCAGCACCCTTTCGAGGGATACGCAGTATTTT | CASTLSRDTQYF
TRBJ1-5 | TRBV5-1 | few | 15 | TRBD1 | TGCGCCAGCAGCCTCCGAGGGGGCGATGATCAGCCCCAGCATTTT | CASSLRGGDDQPQHF
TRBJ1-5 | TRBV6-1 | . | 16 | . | TGTGCCAGCAGTGACGCAGTTATTAATAGCAATCAGCCCCAGCATTTT | CASSDAVINSNQPQHF
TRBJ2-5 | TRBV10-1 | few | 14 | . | TGCGCCAGCAGTCATTATGGGAGTAAAGAGACCCAGTACTTC | CASSHYGSKETQYF
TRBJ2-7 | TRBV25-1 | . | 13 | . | TGTGCCAGCAGTCCCATAGCCTCCTACGAGCAGTACTTC | CASSPIASYEQYF
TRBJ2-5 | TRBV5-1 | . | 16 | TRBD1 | TGCGCCAGCAGCTTGGTACAGGGGTTGAGGCAAGAGACCCAGTACTTC | CASSLVQGLRQETQYF
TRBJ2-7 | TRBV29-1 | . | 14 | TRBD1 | TGCAGCTTCCGACAGGGGGTCTCCTCCTACGAGCAGTACTTC | CSFRQGVSSYEQYF
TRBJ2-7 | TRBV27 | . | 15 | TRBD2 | TGTGCCAGCAGCCCCCGGGACTACCGGGGCGGGGAGCAGTACTTC | CASSPRDYRGGEQYF
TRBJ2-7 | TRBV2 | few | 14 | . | TGTGCCAGCAGTGAAGGTCGGACTCTCGGCGAGCAGTACTTC | CASSEGRTLGEQYF
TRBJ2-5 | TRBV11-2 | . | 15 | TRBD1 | TGTGCCAGCAGCTTAGGGCCGGGACAGGGGGAGACCCAGTACTTC | CASSLGPGQGETQYF
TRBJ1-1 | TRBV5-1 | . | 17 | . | TGCGCCAGCAGCCCGGTAGGACAGTCGTATGTAAACACTGAAGCTTTCTTT | CASSPVGQSYVNTEAFF
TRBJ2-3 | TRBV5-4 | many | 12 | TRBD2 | TGTGCCAGCAGCTTGGGGACTAGATCGCAGTATTTT | CASSLGTRSQYF
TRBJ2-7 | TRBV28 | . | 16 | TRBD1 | TGTGCCAGCAGAAATCCGGGACAGGGGCTCCAATACGAGCAGTACTTC | CASRNPGQGLQYEQYF